This section outlines one TCR beta chain sequence together with its context. The CDR3 has 15 amino acids. V lost 5 bases to trimming and J lost 5 bases; unmatched junction nucleotides: 6. Germline V CDR1 and CDR2: MDHEN, SYDVKM. This sample was taken from a study of blood T cell repertoires in COVID-19. Sequencing used immunoSEQ multiplex PCR; TCRdb keeps in-frame clones, though not all of them. The table lists 140,000 or so clones, more than 60% of them singletons. The sequence was obtained from a woman in her fifties or sixties with acute or convalescent COVID-19. The sequenced sample consisted of peripheral blood. This chain uses TRBV28 with TRBJ1-4; the match to TRBD1 covers 9 bases. The DNA of the CDR3 is TGTGCCAGCAGTAAGGACAGGGGTGGGAATGAAAAACTGTTTTTT. Residues: CASSKDRGGNEKLFF.